This passage covers 30 T cell receptor beta chains from one sample sequenced in a study of T-cell reconstitution after alpha-beta-depleted transplantation in children. A TCRbeta library incorporating unique molecular identifiers was prepared. TCRdb reprocessed the PCR reads via MiXCR and lists one record per CDR3 protein. Here the sample spans 450,000 to 700,000 distinct CDR3 sequences, 25% to 30% being singletons. The input for sequencing was PBMCs, taken before TCRalphabeta/CD19-depleted stem cell transplant. These receptors all stem from a boy under three years old with Wiskott-Aldrich syndrome, due to receive a stem cell transplant.

The rearrangement joins TRBV18 to TRBJ2-3; the match to TRBD2 covers 12 bases. Germline CDR1 KGHSH, CDR2 LQKENI. V shed 2 bases and J 8 bases; nucleotides not matched to a gene: 8. This CDR3 has 16 amino acids. This CDR3 reads CASSPVRLAGVGTQYF. The CDR3, as DNA: TGTGCCAGCTCACCAGTGCGACTAGCGGGAGTAGGTACGCAGTATTTT.

This chain connects TRBV4-1 to TRBJ2-1, with 13 bases aligning to TRBD2. The length of the CDR3 is 17 residues. The germline V gene encodes CDR1 MGHRA and CDR2 YSYEKL. V gave up 9 bases and J gave up 3 bases; unmatched junction bases: 11. CDR3 nucleotides: TGCGCCAGTACCGGACTAGCGGGGGAAACGGGCTACAATGAGCAGTTCTTC. This sequence encodes CASTGLAGETGYNEQFF.

V is TRBV28 and J is TRBJ2-3; 8 bases align to TRBD1. Germline V gives CDR1 MDHEN, CDR2 SYDVKM. V was clipped by 5 bases and J by 3 bases; unmatched bases: 7. This CDR3 contains 15 residues. In DNA form, the CDR3 reads TGTGCCAGCAGTCCCCTCGACAGGGGAACAGATACGCAGTATTTT. This codes for CASSPLDRGTDTQYF.

This clonotype was seen only a few times. The chain has TRBV28 and TRBJ1-1, with TRBD1 matching 7 bases. The V gene end was trimmed by 6 bases and the J gene end by 0 bases; junction bases not matched to a gene: 4. CDR1 MDHEN and CDR2 SYDVKM come from the germline V gene. The CDR3 totals 14 residues. CDR3 nucleotide sequence: TGTGCCAGCAGACCCGGACAGGTGAACACTGAAGCTTTCTTT. This gives the protein CASRPGQVNTEAFF.

The rearrangement links TRBV5-1 to TRBJ2-1; D is uncertain. CDR3 length equals 16 residues. The germline V and J ends were trimmed by 5 bases and 0 bases, with 15 bases remaining between them. Germline-derived CDR1 and CDR2 are SGHRS and YFSETQ. The CDR3 region has the DNA TGCGCCAGCAGGCCCATGGGCACGAGCTCCTACAATGAGCAGTTCTTC. Protein product: CASRPMGTSSYNEQFF.

The chain recombines TRBV5-1 with TRBJ2-7, with 10 bases lining up with TRBD2. The CDR3 extends over 16 amino acids. The V and J ends lost 0 bases and 5 bases, in that order; junction bases with no gene match: 8. The germline gives CDR1 SGHRS, CDR2 YFSETQ. CDR3 coding DNA: TGCGCCAGCAGCTTGGCCGAGCTAGCGGGAGCTAACGAGCAGTACTTC. Protein: CASSLAELAGANEQYF.

The J gene is TRBJ1-2, the V gene TRBV28; D is perhaps TRBD1 (6 bases). The CDR3 extends over 15 amino acids. CDR1 and CDR2 from the germline V gene are MDHEN and SYDVKM. Trimming removed 1 base at V and 8 bases at J, with 17 bases between. CDR3 coding DNA: TGTGCCAGCAGTTTATTCGAGCCGGGGGCGCGAGGCTACACCTTC. Translating gives CASSLFEPGARGYTF.

This clonotype has a handful of counts. The chain carries TRBV20-1 and TRBJ2-3, with 7 nucleotides matching TRBD2. Germline lookup yields CDR1 DFQATT and CDR2 SNEGSKA (reference sequence). The CDR3 covers 13 residues. V shed 6 bases, J shed 4 bases, and the junction held 7 bases outside the gene matches. The chain's CDR3 is CSAPGGIADTQYF. The CDR3 nucleotides are TGCAGTGCCCCCGGGGGGATCGCAGATACGCAGTATTTT.

The rearrangement uses TRBV29-1 and TRBJ2-1, with D possibly called TRBD1 or TRBD2 (5 bases each). The length of the CDR3 is 15 residues. Trimming stripped 6 bases from V and 0 bases from J, with 15 bases between. Germline values: CDR1 SQVTM, CDR2 ANQGSEA. CDR3 loop: CSVIGTPSSYNEQFF. The CDR3 bases are TGCAGCGTGATCGGGACCCCGAGCTCCTACAATGAGCAGTTCTTC.

The rearrangement links TRBV10-3 to TRBJ2-7; TRBD1 matches 8 bases. This CDR3 has 14 amino acids. V trimming: 4 bases; J trimming: 7 bases; junction bases outside the gene matches: 9. Germline V lookup: CDR1 ENHRY, CDR2 SYGVKD. CDR3: CAISGSRGRGEQYF. CDR3 DNA: TGTGCCATCAGTGGGAGCAGGGGGCGCGGAGAGCAGTACTTC.

The V and J genes are TRBV5-1 and TRBJ1-1; D unresolved. Trimming pared 4 bases from V and 4 bases from J, leaving 14 bases between. The CDR3 runs 14 residues. Per germline, CDR1 SGHRS and CDR2 YFSETQ. The CDR3 protein is CASSPIERFTEAFF. CDR3 in DNA: TGCGCCAGCAGCCCCATCGAAAGGTTCACTGAAGCTTTCTTT. Full variable domain (missing parts from reference TRBV5-1 and TRBJ1-1): KAGVTQTPRYLIKTRGQQVTLSCSPISGHRSVSWYQQTPGQGLQFLFEYFSETQRNKGNFPGRFSGRQFSNSRSEMNVSTLELGDSALYLCASSPIERFTEAFFGQGTRLTVV.

This clonotype was recorded a few times. The DNA of the CDR3 is TGCAGTGCTTACAGGGGGAGCTCCTACGAGCAGTACTTC. Protein: CSAYRGSSYEQYF. The chain couples TRBV20-1 to TRBJ2-7; TRBD1 matches at 8 bases. Germline trimming cut 5 bases from V and 0 bases from J; bases unmatched to any gene: 3. Germline lookup yields CDR1 DFQATT and CDR2 SNEGSKA (reference sequence). This CDR3 spans 13 amino acids.

This clonotype was observed a handful of times. The chain joins TRBV10-3 to TRBJ2-3, with D tentatively TRBD1 (6 bases). The V gene lost 4 bases and the J gene lost 0 bases, with 14 bases spanning the gap. The germline V gene has CDR1 ENHRY and CDR2 SYGVKD. The CDR3 consists of 16 residues. DNA of the CDR3: TGTGCCATCAGTGGTCTTGGGGGCCCTAGCACAGATACGCAGTATTTT. This sequence encodes CAISGLGGPSTDTQYF.

J is TRBJ2-5 and V is TRBV5-1, with D maybe TRBD2 (6 bases). In germline, CDR1 is SGHRS, CDR2 YFSETQ. Trimming left V 1 base short and J 1 base short, with 8 bases between. The CDR3 covers 14 residues. CDR3 DNA: TGCGCCAGCAGCTTGCAGGGAGGCCAAGAGACCCAGTACTTC. Amino acid sequence: CASSLQGGQETQYF.

The CDR3 nucleotides are TGTGCCAGCAGTCGACGGACCGCGGCGAAGTCCAAAAACATTCAGTACTTC. Protein product: CASSRRTAAKSKNIQYF. This chain connects TRBV28 to TRBJ2-4; D ambiguous. The CDR3 consists of 17 residues. Trimming took off 5 bases at V and 2 bases at J, with 19 bases between the two ends. The V gene's germline CDR1 is MDHEN and CDR2 SYDVKM.

This clonotype was observed a handful of times. The chain couples TRBV4-1 to TRBJ2-7; no reliable D call. Germline CDR1 MGHRA, CDR2 YSYEKL. There are 14 residues in the CDR3. V dropped 7 bases and J dropped 5 bases, with 18 bases sitting between them. The CDR3 region is CASKTGLKSHEQYF. Here the CDR3 DNA reads TGCGCCAGCAAGACCGGATTGAAGTCCCACGAGCAGTACTTC.

The chain carries TRBV18 and TRBJ2-1, with 10 bases identical to TRBD1. Germline V gene sequence: CDR1 KGHSH, CDR2 LQKENI. V dropped 5 bases and J dropped 3; count of bases not matched to a gene: 7. The CDR3 length is 16 residues. As DNA, the CDR3 is TGTGCCAGCTCAGTACAGACAGGGGGCTTCTACAATGAGCAGTTCTTC. Translating it yields CASSVQTGGFYNEQFF.

This chain joins TRBV10-3 and TRBJ2-6; D remains ambiguous. Germline CDR1 is ENHRY and CDR2 is SYGVKD. This CDR3 has 16 amino acids. The V end lost 0 bases, the J end lost 2 bases, and 8 bases lay between the germline ends. The CDR3 DNA sequence: TGTGCCATCAGTGAGTCTGTCTCGGCTGGGGCCAACGTCCTGACTTTC. It specifies CAISESVSAGANVLTF.

This clonotype was seen only a few times. CDR3 in DNA: TGCAGTGCTAGCCGGCAGGGGAACACTGAAGCTTTCTTT. Translating it yields CSASRQGNTEAFF. The chain is built from TRBV20-1 and TRBJ1-1; D is perhaps TRBD1 (5 bases). CDR1 and CDR2 (germline): DFQATT, SNEGSKA (reference sequence). The CDR3 loop spans 13 amino acids. V gave up 3 bases and J gave up 1 base, with 9 bases separating them.

A few counts support this clonotype. This sequence joins TRBV12-3 or TRBV12-4 and TRBJ2-7, with TRBD1 matching over 11 bases. J gave up 6 bases and V 2 bases, and 6 bases lay outside the gene matches. The CDR3 extends over 15 amino acids. CDR3 sequence reads: CASSLPTGTGGEQYF. DNA for the CDR3: TGTGCCAGCAGTTTACCCACCGGGACAGGGGGCGAGCAGTACTTC.

The chain has TRBV5-1 and TRBJ2-1; D gene ambiguous. This CDR3 is built from 13 residues. Germline V lookup: CDR1 SGHRS, CDR2 YFSETQ. V was shortened by 4 bases and J by 8 bases, with 13 bases between the two germline ends. As DNA, the CDR3 is TGCGCCAGCAGCCGAGCCTCATTCGATGAGCAGTTCTTC. Amino acid sequence: CASSRASFDEQFF.

This clonotype was observed a few times. The chain recombines TRBV6-1 with TRBJ2-1; the D gene is possibly TRBD1 (5 bases). The CDR3 runs to 14 residues. The germline V gene encodes CDR1 MNHNS and CDR2 SASEGT. V was pared by 5 bases and J by 6 bases, with 14 bases between. CDR3 bases: TGTGCCAGCAGTCCCACTGGGCAGGGCAATGAGCAGTTCTTC. Its translation is CASSPTGQGNEQFF.

The table lists this clonotype with a few counts. The V call is TRBV20-1, the J call TRBJ2-4; maybe TRBD1 (6 bases). The CDR3 has 14 amino acids. The germline gives CDR1 DFQATT, CDR2 SNEGSKA (reference sequence). V was clipped by 6 bases and J by 2 bases, with 14 bases between them. CDR3 sequence reads: CSAKQGTTKNIQYF. The CDR3 nucleotides read TGCAGTGCAAAACAGGGTACAACCAAAAACATTCAGTACTTC.

This clonotype was detected only a few times. The genes are TRBV20-1 and TRBJ1-4, with D possibly being TRBD1 (5 bases). The V end was cut by 2 bases, the J end by 4 bases, with 8 bases between. Germline V gene lookup returns CDR1 DFQATT and CDR2 SNEGSKA (reference sequence). The CDR3 has 13 residues. This CDR3 reads CSARWGFNEKLFF. CDR3 DNA: TGCAGTGCTAGATGGGGGTTTAATGAAAAACTGTTTTTT.

There are a few counts of this clonotype. The chain is built from TRBV9 and TRBJ2-1, with 10 bases fitting TRBD2. This CDR3 spans 17 amino acids. V lost 0 bases to trimming and J lost 3 bases; unmatched junction nucleotides: 6. Germline loops: CDR1 SGDLS, CDR2 YYNGEE. Here the CDR3 reads CASSVALLAGSYNEQFF. Here the CDR3 DNA reads TGTGCCAGCAGCGTAGCTTTACTAGCGGGAAGCTACAATGAGCAGTTCTTC.

This clonotype was picked up a small number of times. V gene TRBV9 combines with J gene TRBJ2-2; TRBD1 matches at 7 bases. J lost 6 bases, V lost 5 bases, and 4 bases had no gene match. The length of the CDR3 is 13 residues. Germline CDR1 is SGDLS and CDR2 is YYNGEE. The CDR3 DNA reads as TGTGCCAGCAGACGACAGGGTGCCGGGGAGCTGTTTTTT. It encodes CASRRQGAGELFF.

This clonotype showed up just a few times. The chain recombines TRBV11-2 with TRBJ1-1; 8 positions match TRBD1. The V segment lost 5 bases and the J segment 5 bases; nucleotides outside the gene matches: 4. The CDR3 is 13 residues long. Germline-derived CDR1 and CDR2 are SGHAT and FQNNGV. The CDR3 bases are TGTGCCAGCAGCCCCGACAGGGGTACTGAAGCTTTCTTT. Its translation is CASSPDRGTEAFF. The full variable domain, its missing parts supplied by reference TRBV11-2 and TRBJ1-1, is EAGVAQSPRYKIIEKRQSVAFWCNPISGHATLYWYQQILGQGPKLLIQFQNNGVVDDSQLPKDRFSAERLKGVDSTLKIQPAKLEDSAVYLCASSPDRGTEAFFGQGTRLTVV.

The chain carries TRBV4-2 and TRBJ1-4; D is possibly TRBD1 (5 bases). The CDR3 spans 18 residues. Between the trimmed V and J ends, which lost 7 bases and 1 base, there was a span of 22 bases. Per germline, CDR1 LGHNA and CDR2 YNFKEQ. The CDR3 reads CASTGSRGNDLTNEKLFF. The CDR3 coding sequence is TGTGCCAGCACCGGGTCCCGGGGGAACGATTTAACTAATGAAAAACTGTTTTTT.

The sample holds a few counts of this clonotype. This chain joins TRBV9 and TRBJ2-5; D is uncertain. The length of the CDR3 is 18 residues. The V and J ends lost 0 bases and 1 base respectively, with 19 bases between them. Germline V gene data show CDR1 as SGDLS and CDR2 as YYNGEE. The CDR3 sequence: CASSVVLFSPDAQETQYF. CDR3 in DNA: TGTGCCAGCAGCGTAGTTTTATTTAGTCCGGACGCCCAAGAGACCCAGTACTTC.

The chain employs TRBV11-1 and TRBJ2-1; 11 bases line up with TRBD2. This CDR3 contains 20 residues. Looked up from germline, CDR1 is SGHAT and CDR2 is FQDESV (reference sequence). The trim removed 5 bases at V and 0 bases at J, leaving 15 bases unmatched. The CDR3 DNA reads TGTGCCAGCAGCCCCTTGAACCCGACTAGCGGGATAGGCTCCTACAATGAGCAGTTCTTC. Amino acids: CASSPLNPTSGIGSYNEQFF.